This entry is about one T cell receptor (beta chain). V was trimmed by 5 bases and J by 2 bases, leaving 15 bases between them. The CDR3 is 15 amino acids. The germline V gene encodes CDR1 SEHNR and CDR2 FQNEAQ (reference sequence). This entry comes from a study of blood T cell repertoires in COVID-19. Data came from immunoSEQ multiplex PCR; TCRdb stores just in-frame clones and leaves some out. The sample shows 90,000 to 150,000 clones, about 83% of them seen only once. The TCR sequence derives from a woman between 50 and 59 years old with acute or convalescent COVID-19. The sequencing input was peripheral blood. The chain carries TRBV7-9 and TRBJ1-2; D not certain. In DNA, the CDR3 is TGTGCCAGCAGCCTACCCAAGACGGAGAACTATGGCTACACCTTC. Translated: CASSLPKTENYGYTF.